This TCR beta chain came from a study of blood T cell repertoires in COVID-19. Libraries were prepared by immunoSEQ multiplex PCR; TCRdb keeps only in-frame clonotypes and omits some of them. This sample has approximately 290,000 clones; 90% to 95% occur once, and the top ten carry around 2.2%. The sequence came from a young woman with COVID-19, enrolled during active disease. The sequenced sample was peripheral blood.

In nucleotides, the CDR3 is TGTGCCAGCTCATCCGGACAGGGAGATGGCTACACCTTC. As protein: CASSSGQGDGYTF. The chain combines TRBV18 with TRBJ1-2, with TRBD1 matching 8 bases. The ends lost 5 bases at V and 6 bases at J; junction bases unmatched: 5. Germline values: CDR1 KGHSH, CDR2 LQKENI. This CDR3 is built from 13 residues.